This T cell receptor (beta chain) was documented in a study of vaccination and CD4 T cells after COVID-19. Concerning this clonotype itself: Its matching antigen is unknown.

Study-wide points: The study sampled relatively few convalescent patients and omitted early post-infection timepoints.

The CDR3 covers 16 residues. Per the germline V gene, CDR1 is MNHEY and CDR2 is SVGAGI. V dropped 3 bases and J dropped 3; count of bases not matched to a gene: 7. TCRdb re-called the PCR reads with MiXCR, one entry per CDR3 protein. This table holds approximately 29,000 distinct CDR3 sequences, 50% found once. Time point given: late sampling 161 to 241 days after vaccination in a few convalescent patients. The chain has TRBV6-5 and TRBJ2-7, with 11 bases identical to TRBD2. The material was CD4+ T cells from blood, obtained about 7 months after SARS-CoV-2 vaccination. The sequence derives from a human donor who had recovered from COVID-19. In nucleotides, the CDR3 is TGTGCCAGCAGTTATTCCGGACTAGCGGGTTTCTACGAGCAGTACTTC. Translating gives CASSYSGLAGFYEQYF.